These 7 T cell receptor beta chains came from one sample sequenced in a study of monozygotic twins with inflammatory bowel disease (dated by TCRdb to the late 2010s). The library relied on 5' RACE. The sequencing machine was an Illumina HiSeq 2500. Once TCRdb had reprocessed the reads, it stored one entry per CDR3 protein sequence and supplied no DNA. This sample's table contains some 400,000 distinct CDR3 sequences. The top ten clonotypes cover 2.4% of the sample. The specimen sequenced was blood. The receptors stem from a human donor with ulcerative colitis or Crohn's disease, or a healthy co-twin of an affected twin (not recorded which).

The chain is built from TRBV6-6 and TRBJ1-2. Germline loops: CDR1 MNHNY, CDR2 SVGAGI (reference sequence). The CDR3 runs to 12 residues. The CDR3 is CASSQVDYGYTF.

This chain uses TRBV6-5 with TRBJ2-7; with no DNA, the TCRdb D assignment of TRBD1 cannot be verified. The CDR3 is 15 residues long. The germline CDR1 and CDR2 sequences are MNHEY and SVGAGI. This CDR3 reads CASSYGAGSTYEQYF.

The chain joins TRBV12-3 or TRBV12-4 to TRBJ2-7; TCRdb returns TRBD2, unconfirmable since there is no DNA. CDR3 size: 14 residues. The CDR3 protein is CASSSAGLAREQYF.

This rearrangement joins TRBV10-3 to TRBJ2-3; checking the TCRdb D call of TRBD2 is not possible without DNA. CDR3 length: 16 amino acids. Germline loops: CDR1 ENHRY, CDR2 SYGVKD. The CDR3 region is CAISVTSSSRGDTQYF.

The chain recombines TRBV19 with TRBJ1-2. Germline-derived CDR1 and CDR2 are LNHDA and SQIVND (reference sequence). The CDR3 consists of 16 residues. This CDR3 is CASSPSGDIPSYGYTF.

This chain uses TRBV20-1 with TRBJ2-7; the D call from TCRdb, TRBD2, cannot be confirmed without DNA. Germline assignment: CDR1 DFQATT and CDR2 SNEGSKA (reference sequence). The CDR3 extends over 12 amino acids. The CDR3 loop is CSALTSVYEQYF.

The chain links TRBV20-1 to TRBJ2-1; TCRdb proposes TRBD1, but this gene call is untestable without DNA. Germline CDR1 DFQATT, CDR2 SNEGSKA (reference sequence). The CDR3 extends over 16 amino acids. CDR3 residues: CSAESLGASSYNEQFF.